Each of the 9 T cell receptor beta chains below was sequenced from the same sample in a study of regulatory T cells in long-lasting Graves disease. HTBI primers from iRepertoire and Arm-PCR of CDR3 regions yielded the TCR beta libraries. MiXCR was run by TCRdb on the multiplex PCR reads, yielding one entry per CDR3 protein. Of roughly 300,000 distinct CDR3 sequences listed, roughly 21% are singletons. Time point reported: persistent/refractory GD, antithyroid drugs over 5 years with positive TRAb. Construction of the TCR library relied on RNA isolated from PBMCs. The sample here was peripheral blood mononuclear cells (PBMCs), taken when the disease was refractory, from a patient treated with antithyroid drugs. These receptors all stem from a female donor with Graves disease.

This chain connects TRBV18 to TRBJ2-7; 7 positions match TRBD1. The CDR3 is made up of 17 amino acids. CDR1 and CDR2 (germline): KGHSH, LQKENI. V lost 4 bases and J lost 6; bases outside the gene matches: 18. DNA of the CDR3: TGTGCCAGCTCACACCTCAGCTTTAGCGACAGGGAATCCGAGCAGTACTTC. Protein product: CASSHLSFSDRESEQYF.

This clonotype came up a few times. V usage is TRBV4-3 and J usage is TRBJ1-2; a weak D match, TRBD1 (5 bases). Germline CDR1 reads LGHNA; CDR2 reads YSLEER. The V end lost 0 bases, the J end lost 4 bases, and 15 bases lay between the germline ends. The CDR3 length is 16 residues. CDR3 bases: TGCGCCAGCAGCCAAGAAGTCGACAGCCGTCCCTATGGCTACACCTTC. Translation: CASSQEVDSRPYGYTF.

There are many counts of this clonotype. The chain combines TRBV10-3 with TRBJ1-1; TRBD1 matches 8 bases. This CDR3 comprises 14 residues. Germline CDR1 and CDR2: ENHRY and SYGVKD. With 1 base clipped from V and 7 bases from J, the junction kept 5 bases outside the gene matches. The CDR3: CAISEYDRGNEAFF. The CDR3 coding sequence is TGTGCCATCAGTGAGTACGACAGGGGCAATGAAGCTTTCTTT.

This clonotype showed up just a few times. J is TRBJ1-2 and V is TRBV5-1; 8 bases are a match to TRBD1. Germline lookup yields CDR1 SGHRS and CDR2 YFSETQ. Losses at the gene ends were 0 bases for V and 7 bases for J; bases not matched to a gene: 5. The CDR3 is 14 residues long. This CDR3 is CASSLGQGLGGYTF. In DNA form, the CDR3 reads TGCGCCAGCAGCTTGGGACAGGGGCTCGGTGGCTACACCTTC.

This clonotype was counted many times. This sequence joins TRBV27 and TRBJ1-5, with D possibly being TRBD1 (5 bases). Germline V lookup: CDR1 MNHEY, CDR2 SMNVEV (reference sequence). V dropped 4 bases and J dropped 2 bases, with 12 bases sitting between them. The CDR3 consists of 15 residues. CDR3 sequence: CASSSGGSGNQPQHF. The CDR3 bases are TGTGCCAGCAGTTCGGGGGGTTCAGGCAATCAGCCCCAGCATTTT.

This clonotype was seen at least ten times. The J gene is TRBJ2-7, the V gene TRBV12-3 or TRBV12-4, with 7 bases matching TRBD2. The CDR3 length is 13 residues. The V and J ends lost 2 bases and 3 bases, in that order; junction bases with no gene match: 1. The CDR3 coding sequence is TGTGCCAGCAGTTTAAGCGGGATCTACGAGCAGTACTTC. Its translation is CASSLSGIYEQYF.

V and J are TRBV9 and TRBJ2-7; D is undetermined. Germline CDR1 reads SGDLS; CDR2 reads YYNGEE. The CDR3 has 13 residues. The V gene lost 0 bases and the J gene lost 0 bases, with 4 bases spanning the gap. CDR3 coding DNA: TGTGCCAGCAGCGTAGACCACTCCTACGAGCAGTACTTC. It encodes CASSVDHSYEQYF.

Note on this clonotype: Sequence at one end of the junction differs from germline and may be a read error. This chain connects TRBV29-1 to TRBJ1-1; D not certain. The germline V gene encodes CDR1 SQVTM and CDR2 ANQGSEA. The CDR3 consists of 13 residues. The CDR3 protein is CGVEGRLNTEAFF. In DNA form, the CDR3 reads TGCGGCGTTGAGGGCCGCTTGAACACTGAAGCTTTCTTT.

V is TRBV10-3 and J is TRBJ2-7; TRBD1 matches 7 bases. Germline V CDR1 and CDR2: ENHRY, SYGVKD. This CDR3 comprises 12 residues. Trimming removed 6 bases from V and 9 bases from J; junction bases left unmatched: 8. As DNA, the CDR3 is TGTGCCATCAGCCTACAGGGGAACGGGCAGTACTTC. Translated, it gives CAISLQGNGQYF.